Below, one T cell receptor beta chain is given with its context. The CDR3 covers 16 residues. V shed 10 bases and J shed 0 bases, with 19 bases lying between them. Looked up from germline, CDR1 is LNHDA and CDR2 is SQIVND (reference sequence). This record belongs to a study of shared clonotypes between healthy human individuals. Profiling relied on immunoSEQ multiplex PCR, and the TCRdb table lists in-frame clones only, not all of them. The table records around 600,000 clones, around 96% of them present only once. CD45RO-negative cells were positively selected for CCR7, leaving out terminally differentiated effector memory CD45RA+ cells.

This receptor was identified in a woman aged 25 to 39 in good health. The material sequenced was naive CD8+ T cells sorted from blood. The chain carries TRBV19 and TRBJ1-5; TRBD1 might be the D (6 bases). The CDR3 sequence: CATATGNMDSNQPQHF. The CDR3 region has the DNA TGTGCCACCGCGACAGGCAACATGGATAGCAATCAGCCCCAGCATTTT.